This record covers a single T cell receptor (beta chain). The junction and the germline gene differ at one end; a read error may be behind it. The CDR3 extends over 13 amino acids. The data originate from a study of B cell selection in AIRE deficiency. Sorting defined conventional CD4 T cells as CD4+CD127+. Profiling relied on immunoSEQ multiplex PCR, and the TCRdb table lists in-frame clones only, not all of them. The sample lists some 25,000 clones; around 95% were seen once. Specimen: CD4+CD127+ conventional T cells sorted from PBMCs. This chain joins TRBV5-3 and TRBJ1-2; D uncertain. TRBV5-3 is labeled an ORF, and its function is uncertain. This receptor was identified in a human donor in good health. The chain's CDR3 is CASSFTVRKGYTF. The CDR3 DNA reads as TGTGCCAGCAGCTTTACCGTGAGGAAGGGCTACACCTTC.